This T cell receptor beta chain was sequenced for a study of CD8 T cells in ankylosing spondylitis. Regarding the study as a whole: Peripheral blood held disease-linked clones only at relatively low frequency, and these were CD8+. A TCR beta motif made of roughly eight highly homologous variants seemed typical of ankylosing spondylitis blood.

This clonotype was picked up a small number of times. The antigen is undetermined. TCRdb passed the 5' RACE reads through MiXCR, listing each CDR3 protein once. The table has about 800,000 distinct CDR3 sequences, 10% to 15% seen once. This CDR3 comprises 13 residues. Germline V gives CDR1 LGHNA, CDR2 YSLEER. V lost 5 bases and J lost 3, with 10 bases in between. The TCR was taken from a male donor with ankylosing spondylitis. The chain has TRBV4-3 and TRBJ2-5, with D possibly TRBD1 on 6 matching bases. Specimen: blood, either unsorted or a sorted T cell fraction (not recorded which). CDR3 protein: CASSGQIEETQYF. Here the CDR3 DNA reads TGCGCCAGCAGCGGACAGATTGAAGAGACCCAGTACTTC.